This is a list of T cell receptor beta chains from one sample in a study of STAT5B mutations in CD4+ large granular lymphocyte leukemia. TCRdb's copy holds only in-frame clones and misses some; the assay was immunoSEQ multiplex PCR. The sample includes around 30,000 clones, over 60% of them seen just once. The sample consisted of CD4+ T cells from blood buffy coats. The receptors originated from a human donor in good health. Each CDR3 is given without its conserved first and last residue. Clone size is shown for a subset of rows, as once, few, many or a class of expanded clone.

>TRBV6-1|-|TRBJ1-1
ASRLEGKNTEAF
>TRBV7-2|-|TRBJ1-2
ASSLRDTRYGYT
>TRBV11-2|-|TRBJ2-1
ASSLGGTILVNEQF
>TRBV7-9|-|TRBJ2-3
ASSVGLAGVTDTQY
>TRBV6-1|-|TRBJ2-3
ASSDSTTDTQY
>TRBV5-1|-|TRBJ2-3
ASSRSGSNTDTQY
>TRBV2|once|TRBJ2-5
ASSSGRETQY
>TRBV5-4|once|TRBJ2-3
ASSPAQGRPTDTQY
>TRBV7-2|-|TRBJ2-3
ASSPTSEAQY
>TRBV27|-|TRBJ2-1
ASSFRESGTGYNEQF
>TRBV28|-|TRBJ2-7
ASSLAGSYEQY
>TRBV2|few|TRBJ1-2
ASSLGQGNYGYT
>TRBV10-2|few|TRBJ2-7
ASGLAAYEQY
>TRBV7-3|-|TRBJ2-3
ASSLHNRDFGSAQY
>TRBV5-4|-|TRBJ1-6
ASSYMDSLGSPLH
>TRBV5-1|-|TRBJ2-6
ASSLQGLGSGANVLT
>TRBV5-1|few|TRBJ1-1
ASSLELNTEAF
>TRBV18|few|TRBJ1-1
ASSPRGAVMNTEAF
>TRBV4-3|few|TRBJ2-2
ASSQGVQGLSNTGELF
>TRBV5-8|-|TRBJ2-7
ASSSGRLATYEQY
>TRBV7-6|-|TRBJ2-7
ASSSPDEQY
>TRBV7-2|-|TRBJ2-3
ASSLTGVTDTQY
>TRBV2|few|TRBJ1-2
ASRLEPGARFGYT
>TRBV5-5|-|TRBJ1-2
ASSLPGNGYT
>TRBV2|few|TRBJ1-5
ASSDRQGSNQPQH
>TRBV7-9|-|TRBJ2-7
ASSRKTSFGEQY
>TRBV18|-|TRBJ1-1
ASSPIASSGTTNTEAF
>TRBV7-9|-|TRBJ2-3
ASSSSGNTDTQY
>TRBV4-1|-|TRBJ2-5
ASSLAGGSETQY
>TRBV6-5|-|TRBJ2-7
ASSYGRNYEQY
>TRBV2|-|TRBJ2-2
ASKQGANTGELF
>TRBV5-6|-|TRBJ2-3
ASSFDGRTQY
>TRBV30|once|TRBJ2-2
AWSERTGWLF
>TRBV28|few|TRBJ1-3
ASSHGGADRNTIY
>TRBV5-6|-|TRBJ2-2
ASNPGHMPTGELF
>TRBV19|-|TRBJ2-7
ASSPPGLAGAGQY
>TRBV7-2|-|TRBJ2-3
ASSLEVRYTDTQY
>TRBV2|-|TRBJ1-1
ARRTGTWAF
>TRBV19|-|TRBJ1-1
ASSIAEVWGKNTEAF
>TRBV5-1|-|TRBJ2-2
ASSPLAGGPGELF
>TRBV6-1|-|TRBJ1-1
ASSEWGQEAF
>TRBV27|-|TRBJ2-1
ASSRKLGRETYNEQF
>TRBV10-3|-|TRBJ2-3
AISHRDRGTDTQY
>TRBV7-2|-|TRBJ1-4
ARMGRETYEKLF
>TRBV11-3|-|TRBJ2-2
ASSLDQGGTGELF
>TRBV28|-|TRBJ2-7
ASKAHPGAAYEQY